The 3 T cell receptor beta chains below were found in one sample sequenced in a study of CD8+ T cells in alopecia areata. As to treatment: oral pan-JAK inhibitor, 5-10 mg twice daily. The sequencing template was cDNA reverse transcribed from extracted RNA. The protocol was immunoSEQ multiplex PCR, while the TCRdb copy is restricted to in-frame clones and leaves out a portion. This sample has roughly 180,000 clones, with around half found just once. This specimen was CD8+ T cells sorted from blood, taken at week 24, from a patient treated with tofacitinib. The origin of the receptors is a human donor with alopecia areata.

This clone is a singleton in its sample. The gene calls are TRBV4-3 and TRBJ1-4, with a possible D match to TRBD1 (5 bases). Germline V CDR1 and CDR2: LGHNA, YSLEER. Trimming took off 4 bases at V and 6 bases at J, with 15 bases between the two ends. The CDR3 runs 15 residues. CDR3 residues: CASSRLTARDEKLFF. The CDR3 nucleotides are TGCGCCAGCAGCCGGTTGACAGCGAGGGATGAAAAACTGTTTTTT.

The chain uses TRBV6-5 and TRBJ2-7; TRBD1 matches at 7 bases. With V trimmed by 4 bases and J by 4 bases, 4 bases remained unmatched. This CDR3 is 13 amino acids long. Germline V gene sequence: CDR1 MNHEY, CDR2 SVGAGI. Here the CDR3 DNA reads TGTGCCAGCAGTTCATCACAGGGGTACGAGCAGTACTTC. This translates into CASSSSQGYEQYF.

The chain uses TRBV29-1 and TRBJ1-2, with TRBD1 matching over 7 bases. V was pared by 5 bases and J by 4 bases, with 10 bases of the junction left unmatched. This CDR3 is built from 14 residues. Germline V CDR1 and CDR2: SQVTM, ANQGSEA. The chain's CDR3 is CSVSTGEEIYGYTF. DNA of the CDR3: TGCAGCGTTTCCACAGGGGAGGAGATCTATGGCTACACCTTC.